What follows are 16 T cell receptor beta chains derived from one specimen sequenced in a study of shared clonotypes between healthy human individuals. TCRdb's table, derived via immunoSEQ multiplex PCR, lists solely in-frame clones and lacks some. The sample has around 1.4 million clones; approximately 98.5% are singletons. The sequenced material came from naive CD4+ T cells sorted from blood. Subset described: CD45RA+ positively selected. Receptors originate from a man aged 30-40 years in good health.

The chain uses TRBV4-3 and TRBJ1-2; 7 bases fit TRBD1. This CDR3 spans 17 amino acids. Germline V gives CDR1 LGHNA, CDR2 YSLEER. The junction had 12 bases not matched to a gene; V was cut back by 1 base and J by 4 bases. CDR3 region: CASSQGLWSGGSYGYTF. In nucleotides, the CDR3 is TGCGCCAGCAGCCAAGGTTTGTGGTCAGGGGGTAGCTATGGCTACACCTTC.

The chain recombines TRBV5-6 with TRBJ2-1, with D possibly matching TRBD2 (6 bases). Germline CDR1 reads SGHDT; CDR2 reads YYEEEE. The CDR3 sequence is 14 residues long. Trimming left V 4 bases short and J 4 bases short, with 12 bases between. The chain's CDR3 is CASSRGTQYNEQFF. The CDR3 DNA sequence: TGTGCCAGCAGCCGGGGGACGCAATACAATGAGCAGTTCTTC.

This chain connects TRBV29-1 to TRBJ1-5; D gene ambiguous. From germline, CDR1 is SQVTM and CDR2 ANQGSEA. This CDR3 has 13 residues. Trimming took off 4 bases at V and 4 bases at J, with 11 bases between the two ends. DNA of the CDR3: TGCAGCGTTGGAATAGGGAGGAATCAGCCCCAGCATTTT. The encoded protein is CSVGIGRNQPQHF.

The chain joins TRBV6-5 to TRBJ2-5; 7 nucleotides match TRBD1. V lost 7 bases, J lost 2 bases, and 4 bases stayed unmatched. Germline assignment: CDR1 MNHEY and CDR2 SVGAGI. The CDR3 consists of 13 residues. CDR3 residues: CASTLTGQETQYF. CDR3 DNA sequence: TGTGCCAGCACCTTGACAGGGCAAGAGACCCAGTACTTC.

The gene calls are TRBV29-1 and TRBJ2-2; no reliable D call. The germline V and J ends were trimmed by 7 bases and 0 bases, with 12 bases remaining between them. The CDR3 loop spans 14 amino acids. CDR1 SQVTM and CDR2 ANQGSEA come from the germline V gene. Here the CDR3 reads CSASQLTNTGELFF. The CDR3 bases are TGCAGCGCATCACAGCTTACGAACACCGGGGAGCTGTTTTTT.

This sequence joins TRBV5-4 and TRBJ2-7; D may be TRBD1 (5 bases). Germline V lookup: CDR1 SGHNT, CDR2 YYREEE (reference sequence). The V gene lost 4 bases and the J gene lost 2 bases, with 13 bases spanning the gap. This CDR3 spans 14 amino acids. The CDR3 is CASSLDMSTYEQYF. In DNA, the CDR3 is TGTGCCAGCAGCCTGGACATGTCGACCTACGAGCAGTACTTC.

V and J are TRBV6-5 and TRBJ2-5; 12 positions agree with TRBD1. V gave up 0 bases and J gave up 5 bases; unmatched junction bases: 4. The CDR3 spans 16 residues. CDR1 is MNHEY and CDR2 is SVGAGI in the germline V gene. CDR3 bases: TGTGCCAGCAGTTACTCCGGGACAGGGGGCTTGGAGACCCAGTACTTC. Its translation: CASSYSGTGGLETQYF.

The CDR3 bases are TGCGCCAGCAGCCATCTAATACAGGGAGCTGAGCAGTTCTTC. Amino acid sequence: CASSHLIQGAEQFF. V gene TRBV4-3 combines with J gene TRBJ2-1; D possibly corresponds to TRBD1 (6 bases). V lost 3 bases, J lost 9 bases, and 15 bases lay in between. This CDR3 region has 14 residues. Germline V gives CDR1 LGHNA, CDR2 YSLEER.

V gene TRBV4-2 combines with J gene TRBJ2-1, with D unclear. CDR1 and CDR2 from the germline V gene are LGHNA and YNFKEQ. The CDR3 loop spans 16 amino acids. Trimming removed 1 base at V and 1 base at J, with 11 bases between. The CDR3 DNA reads as TGTGCCAGCAGCCAAGCAAACGGAGCATCCTACAATGAGCAGTTCTTC. Translated: CASSQANGASYNEQFF.

The chain couples TRBV7-9 to TRBJ2-7, with D maybe TRBD1 (6 bases). V was trimmed by 5 bases and J by 2 bases, leaving 13 bases between them. In germline, CDR1 is SEHNR, CDR2 FQNEAQ (reference sequence). This CDR3 region has 14 residues. The CDR3 nucleotides read TGTGCCAGCAGCCTCTCAGGGGTCCCCTACGAGCAGTACTTC. Translation gives CASSLSGVPYEQYF.

This chain uses TRBV2 with TRBJ2-3; possible D gene TRBD1, 6 bases. CDR3 size: 12 residues. CDR1 SNHLY and CDR2 FYNNEI come from the germline V gene. V dropped 7 bases and J dropped 9 bases, with 14 bases sitting between them. CDR3 sequence (DNA): TGTGCCAGCAATTTACAGGGCCAAACGCAGTATTTT. Protein: CASNLQGQTQYF.

This sequence joins TRBV29-1 and TRBJ2-1; D perhaps matches TRBD2 (6 bases). With 4 bases removed from V and 2 bases from J, the gap between germline ends came to 12 bases. The CDR3 loop spans 14 amino acids. Germline CDR1 and CDR2: SQVTM and ANQGSEA. Written as DNA, the CDR3 is TGCAGCGTTGTCGGGAGAATCACCTACAATGAGCAGTTCTTC. This sequence encodes CSVVGRITYNEQFF.

This chain joins TRBV19 and TRBJ1-5; D perhaps matches TRBD1 (6 bases). The CDR3 sequence is 17 residues long. Germline CDR1 LNHDA, CDR2 SQIVND (reference sequence). Trimming took off 3 bases at V and 2 bases at J, with 17 bases between the two ends. The CDR3 reads CASSMSLAGVGNQPQHF. In DNA, the CDR3 is TGTGCCAGTAGTATGAGTCTAGCAGGGGTTGGCAATCAGCCCCAGCATTTT. The full variable domain, in which reference TRBV19 and TRBJ1-5 provide the parts outside the CDR3, is DGGITQSPKYLFRKEGQNVTLSCEQNLNHDAMYWYRQDPGQGLRLIYYSQIVNDFQKGDIAEGYSVSREKKESFPLTVTSAQKNPTAFYLCASSMSLAGVGNQPQHFGDGTRLSIL.

V gene TRBV7-2 combines with J gene TRBJ2-1; 10 bases agree with TRBD2. Looked up from germline, CDR1 is SGHTA and CDR2 is FQGNSA. V was clipped by 5 bases and J by 5 bases; unmatched bases: 9. The CDR3 is made up of 16 amino acids. The CDR3 nucleotides are TGTGCCAGCAGCCGGCGGACTAGCGGACCCAACAATGAGCAGTTCTTC. This encodes CASSRRTSGPNNEQFF.

J is TRBJ1-2 and V is TRBV2; TRBD1 agrees at 7 bases. Germline V gives CDR1 SNHLY, CDR2 FYNNEI. The CDR3 loop spans 15 amino acids. V was pared by 2 bases and J by 6 bases, with 9 bases of the junction left unmatched. DNA for the CDR3: TGTGCCAGCAGTGAAACCCCAGGGGGAGGAGATGGCTACACCTTC. Its protein product is CASSETPGGGDGYTF.

The chain uses TRBV9 and TRBJ2-7; D is possibly TRBD1 (6 bases). Germline values: CDR1 SGDLS, CDR2 YYNGEE. This CDR3 region has 13 residues. Between the trimmed V and J ends, which lost 0 bases and 6 bases, there was a span of 10 bases. The CDR3 is CASSVADRVEQYF. Written as DNA, the CDR3 is TGTGCCAGCAGCGTAGCGGACAGAGTCGAGCAGTACTTC.